The sequence of this TCR beta chain was determined in a study of blood T cell repertoires in COVID-19. At the level of the study: The origin of the acute and convalescent COVID-19 samples was the United States, Italy and Spain.

For recovered donors of Cohort 3, there were two negative PCRs, clearance, or symptom resolution. Comments on this clone: Its ends do not fully match the called genes, so a read error is possible.

Here immunoSEQ multiplex PCR was the method, and the copy in TCRdb shows in-frame clones only, minus some. The data contain some 420,000 clones, 85% to 90% of them seen just once; the ten biggest clones take up 1.1%. The CDR3 sequence is 9 residues long. Germline CDR1 is MDHEN and CDR2 is SYDVKM. The sample consisted of PBMCs or T cells enriched from blood (not recorded which). The TCR originated in a man under 40 who had recovered from COVID-19. This rearrangement joins TRBV28 to TRBJ1-2, with unresolved D. The CDR3: CASSPPTHF. CDR3 coding DNA: TGTGCCAGCAGTCCCCCGACTCACTTC.